Included here is one T cell receptor (beta chain) sequence, with context. Trimming removed 3 bases from V and 0 bases from J, with 11 bases in between. The CDR3 totals 15 residues. Germline values: CDR1 KGHSH, CDR2 LQKENI. The data originate from a study of technical replicates of blood from a few donors. This table comes from immunoSEQ multiplex PCR, and its TCRdb copy is limited to in-frame clones, with some not included. The data show some 54,000 clones, around 95% seen once. The sequence derives from a human donor in good health. Some clones in this sample may be carry-over from other donors' samples. The sequenced sample consisted of PBMCs. The rearrangement links TRBV18 to TRBJ1-2; TRBD1 might be the D (5 bases). CDR3 sequence reads: CASSPGRGANYGYTF. Written as DNA, the CDR3 is TGTGCCAGCTCACCCGGGAGGGGAGCTAACTATGGCTACACCTTC.